This T cell receptor (beta chain) was recovered during a study of T cells after yellow fever vaccination. This clonotype came up many times. Its target is not known. V was clipped by 4 bases and J by 4 bases; unmatched bases: 4. The CDR3 totals 13 residues. CDR1 is SGHNT, CDR2 YYREEE, per germline (reference sequence). Whole-study findings and limits: There was a small share of clonotypes that showed up in both the CD4 and CD8 compartments.

TCRdb reprocessed the 5' RACE reads with MiXCR, giving one entry per CDR3 protein. This sample yields 300,000 or so distinct CDR3 sequences, of which around 6.8% are seen a single time; 15% to 20% belongs to the top ten. Sequencing was performed on PBMCs, taken 45 days after the first yellow fever vaccination. This sequence was found in a man aged 18 to 35 who received the YFV17D yellow fever vaccine. The rearrangement links TRBV5-4 to TRBJ1-2, with TRBD1 matching 7 bases. CDR3 nucleotide sequence: TGTGCCAGCAGCCTGACAGGGCCCTATGGCTACACCTTC. This encodes CASSLTGPYGYTF.